The sequence of this T cell receptor (beta chain) was determined in a study of somatic mutations in cytotoxic T cells in rheumatoid arthritis. V was shortened by 5 bases and J by 6 bases, with 15 bases between the two germline ends. The CDR3 totals 14 residues. Germline lookup yields CDR1 SEHNR and CDR2 FQNEAQ (reference sequence). Only in-frame clones appear in the TCRdb table, and some are missing; sequencing was by immunoSEQ multiplex PCR. The profile shows more than 35,000 clones, about four fifths of them singletons. Positive magnetic bead selection was used to isolate CD4+ and CD8+ cells; purity was checked by flow cytometry.

This sequence originates from a middle-aged man in good health. This rearrangement joins TRBV7-9 to TRBJ2-3; perhaps D is TRBD1 or TRBD2 (5 bases each). Sequencing input: CD8+ T cells sorted from blood. The CDR3 loop is CASSRGDSPDTQYF. CDR3 bases: TGTGCCAGCAGCAGGGGAGACAGCCCCGATACGCAGTATTTT. The complete variable domain, with remaining parts taken from reference TRBV7-9 and TRBJ2-3, reads DTGVSQNPRHKITKRGQNVTFRCDPISEHNRLYWYRQTLGQGPEFLTYFQNEAQLEKSRLLSDRFSAERPKGSFSTLEIQRTEQGDSAMYLCASSRGDSPDTQYFGPGTRLTVL.